The entry that follows covers one T cell receptor (beta chain) sequence. Its target is unknown. This sample was included in a study of cytomegalovirus exposure and HLA in healthy donors. Whole-study findings and limits: HLA allele associations emerged for about 16,000 TCR beta sequences in a later analysis, at 0.05 false discovery rate.

The CDR3 is 15 amino acids. V was shortened by 6 bases and J by 5 bases, with 17 bases between the two germline ends. CDR1 and CDR2 (germline): MDHEN, SYDVKM. The study ran its PCR with 60 Vbeta and 13 Jbeta primers. Some clones are missing from TCRdb's copy, which holds only in-frame ones; the method was immunoSEQ multiplex PCR. The table shows roughly 110,000 clones, with about 70% occurring only once. The sample taken for sequencing was PBMCs. This receptor was identified in a woman in her 30s in good health and CMV-seronegative. The chain uses TRBV28 and TRBJ1-5; D is perhaps TRBD1 (5 bases). The CDR3 loop reads CASSAGQGYYQPQHF. DNA for the CDR3: TGTGCCAGCAGCGCGGGGCAGGGATATTATCAGCCCCAGCATTTT.